This TCR beta chain originates from a study of cytomegalovirus exposure and HLA in healthy donors. PCR amplification relied on 60 Vbeta primers (plus 13 Jbeta primers). Method: immunoSEQ multiplex PCR; TCRdb's copy keeps in-frame clones and lacks some. The sample has about 77,000 clones, about 84% seen once. With 9 bases removed from V and 6 bases from J, the gap between germline ends came to 17 bases. Germline V gives CDR1 LNHDA, CDR2 SQIVND (reference sequence). This CDR3 has 14 amino acids. Broader study findings: DRB1 showed the most TCR associations and HLA-C the fewest in a later analysis, as rates varied by HLA locus.

A note on this clone: Its antigen remains unidentified.

The material sequenced was PBMCs. The rearrangement links TRBV19 to TRBJ1-4; D is possibly TRBD1 (6 bases). The receptor comes from a man aged 35 to 55 in good health and CMV-seronegative. The CDR3 nucleotides are TGTGCCAGCAAGCAGGGGTATACGGATGAAAAACTGTTTTTT. Translating gives CASKQGYTDEKLFF.